The 7 T cell receptor beta chains below were found in one sample sequenced in a study of blood T cell repertoires in COVID-19. Using immunoSEQ multiplex PCR, the repertoire was profiled, and TCRdb retains in-frame clones only, with some absent. The sample contains some 140,000 clones, about 88% of which appear only once. Sequenced input: PBMCs or T cells enriched from blood (not recorded which). The receptors shown here come from a middle-aged man with acute COVID-19.

CDR3 in DNA: TGTGCCAGTAGTATACAGGGCGATCAGCCCCAGCATTTT. Residues: CASSIQGDQPQHF. This chain joins TRBV19 and TRBJ1-5, with D possibly being TRBD1 (5 bases). This CDR3 spans 13 amino acids. V gave up 2 bases and J gave up 5 bases, with 7 bases separating them. The germline V gene encodes CDR1 LNHDA and CDR2 SQIVND (reference sequence).

This clone showed up just once. The chain employs TRBV28 and TRBJ2-2; 7 bases fit TRBD1. CDR3 length: 15 amino acids. Germline V gene data show CDR1 as MDHEN and CDR2 as SYDVKM. Trimming took 5 bases from V and 3 from J; bases not matched to a gene: 6. The CDR3 loop reads CASSPGQVYTGELFF. DNA for the CDR3: TGTGCCAGCAGTCCAGGACAGGTGTACACCGGGGAGCTGTTTTTT. Supplemented by reference TRBV28 and TRBJ2-2, the full variable domain reads DVKVTQSSRYLVKRTGEKVFLECVQDMDHENMFWYRQDPGLGLRLIYFSYDVKMKEKGDIPEGYSVSREKKERFSLILESASTNQTSMYLCASSPGQVYTGELFFGEGSRLTVL.

The chain has TRBV7-3 and TRBJ2-1; D is perhaps TRBD1 (6 bases). The V end lost 5 bases, the J end lost 8 bases, and 13 bases lay between the germline ends. Looked up from germline, CDR1 is SGHTA and CDR2 is FQGTGA. The length of the CDR3 is 13 residues. CDR3 DNA sequence: TGTGCCAGCAGCCTAGGGGGTAATGATGAGCAGTTCTTC. Its translation: CASSLGGNDEQFF.

The gene calls are TRBV5-6 and TRBJ1-2, with D perhaps matching TRBD1 (6 bases). The CDR3 covers 16 residues. Germline V gene sequence: CDR1 SGHDT, CDR2 YYEEEE. V lost 0 bases and J 3 bases, leaving 15 bases between the germline ends. The CDR3 loop reads CASSLGQNRAYYGYTF. The DNA for the CDR3 is TGTGCCAGCAGCTTGGGGCAAAACAGGGCCTACTATGGCTACACCTTC.

The V gene is TRBV19, the J gene TRBJ1-5; 10 positions match TRBD1. Unmatched junction bases numbered 5, after V lost 3 bases and J lost 3 bases. CDR1 is LNHDA and CDR2 is SQIVND in the germline V gene (reference sequence). This CDR3 is 16 amino acids long. Here the CDR3 DNA reads TGTGCCAGTAGTATGAGGGGACAGGGGCCCAATCAGCCCCAGCATTTT. Amino acids: CASSMRGQGPNQPQHF.

The rearrangement links TRBV29-1 to TRBJ1-1; no reliable D call. Germline V gene lookup returns CDR1 SQVTM and CDR2 ANQGSEA. The CDR3 spans 12 residues. The V and J ends lost 3 bases and 5 bases respectively, with 10 bases between them. CDR3 amino acids: CSVEPVSTEAFF. In DNA form, the CDR3 reads TGCAGCGTTGAGCCAGTATCTACTGAAGCTTTCTTT.

The chain uses TRBV6-5 and TRBJ1-2, with 7 bases lining up with TRBD1. V shed 2 bases and J 7 bases; nucleotides not matched to a gene: 4. The V gene's germline CDR1 is MNHEY and CDR2 SVGAGI. CDR3 size: 13 residues. The CDR3 loop is CASSYVGGSGYTF. The CDR3, as DNA: TGTGCCAGCAGTTACGTAGGGGGCAGTGGCTACACCTTC.